The next 32 T cell receptor beta chains were all read from a single sample in a study of vaccination effects on CD4 cells after COVID-19. For these TCRs, the target antigens are not known. Sequencing followed a ViraFEST assay step that expanded antigen-specific CD4+ T cells with viral peptide pools. Isolation of CD4+ T cells took place after 10 days of culture. No vaccinee had earlier SARS-CoV-2 infection, and nucleocapsid antibodies were negative. Method: immunoSEQ multiplex PCR; TCRdb's copy keeps in-frame clones and lacks some. In the table there are roughly 41,000 clones, approximately 68% of which are singletons. Here the sequenced sample was CD4+ T cells from PBMCs cultured with HCoV-OC43 spike peptides, taken before COVID-19 vaccination. This sample's subset: HCoV-OC43 spike overlapping peptide pool stimulation. The receptors shown here come from a human donor who received a COVID-19 vaccine.

The V gene is TRBV11-2, the J gene TRBJ1-3, with unresolved D. The CDR3 runs to 15 residues. Germline lookup yields CDR1 SGHAT and CDR2 FQNNGV. V gave up 2 bases and J gave up 4 bases, with 12 bases separating them. The CDR3 protein is CASSLYPGTGNTIYF. CDR3 DNA sequence: TGTGCCAGCAGCTTATACCCGGGAACGGGAAACACCATATATTTT. Full variable domain (rest looked up from reference TRBV11-2 and TRBJ1-3): EAGVAQSPRYKIIEKRQSVAFWCNPISGHATLYWYQQILGQGPKLLIQFQNNGVVDDSQLPKDRFSAERLKGVDSTLKIQPAKLEDSAVYLCASSLYPGTGNTIYFGEGSWLTVV.

This clone was counted only a few times. The V and J genes are TRBV5-1 and TRBJ1-2; 7 nucleotides agree with TRBD1. Trimming cost V 4 bases and J 4 bases; bases outside gene matches: 7. There are 14 residues in the CDR3. Germline V gene sequence: CDR1 SGHRS, CDR2 YFSETQ. The CDR3 reads CASSQTGMRYGYTF. The DNA for the CDR3 is TGCGCCAGCAGCCAGACAGGGATGCGCTATGGCTACACCTTC.

The chain links TRBV6-2 or TRBV6-3 to TRBJ1-5; TRBD1 might be the D (6 bases). CDR3 length: 15 amino acids. Trimming took off 4 bases at V and 4 bases at J, with 14 bases between the two ends. CDR1 is MNHEY and CDR2 is SVGEGT in the germline V gene. DNA of the CDR3: TGTGCCAGCAGTTCTGCGCAGGGGCGAAATCAGCCCCAGCATTTT. As protein: CASSSAQGRNQPQHF.

This chain connects TRBV6-1 to TRBJ2-3; D is unresolved. In germline, CDR1 is MNHNS, CDR2 SASEGT. Trimming took 2 bases from V and 6 from J, leaving 9 bases between them. CDR3 length equals 13 residues. Here the CDR3 reads CASSELAGDTQYF. The CDR3 region has the DNA TGTGCCAGCAGTGAATTAGCCGGGGATACGCAGTATTTT.

V is TRBV2 and J is TRBJ1-1; D unresolved. The CDR3 covers 13 residues. The ends were cut back, 6 bases at V and 0 bases at J, with 8 bases in the middle. Germline assignment: CDR1 SNHLY and CDR2 FYNNEI. The CDR3 DNA sequence: TGTGCCAGCAGAATAGCGATGAACACTGAAGCTTTCTTT. This encodes CASRIAMNTEAFF.

V and J are TRBV6-1 and TRBJ2-5; 8 bases match TRBD2. CDR1 is MNHNS and CDR2 is SASEGT in the germline V gene. This CDR3 region has 16 residues. Unmatched junction bases numbered 9, after V lost 1 base and J lost 5 bases. CDR3 sequence reads: CASSEGVASGYETQYF. As DNA, the CDR3 is TGTGCCAGCAGTGAAGGGGTGGCTAGCGGGTACGAGACCCAGTACTTC.

This rearrangement joins TRBV4-2 to TRBJ2-7; D remains unclear. The CDR3 sequence is 16 residues long. V was shortened by 1 base and J by 3 bases, with 16 bases between the two germline ends. Germline V gene sequence: CDR1 LGHNA, CDR2 YNFKEQ. As DNA, the CDR3 is TGTGCCAGCAGCCAAGGGATACCTAGTCTCAGCTACGAGCAGTACTTC. Its protein is CASSQGIPSLSYEQYF.

Relative to its sample, this clone is medium-sized (0.01 to 0.1%). This chain links TRBV4-1 with TRBJ2-3; the match to TRBD2 covers 16 bases. The CDR3 runs to 19 residues. Losses at the gene ends were 1 base for V and 1 base for J; bases not matched to a gene: 5. Germline-derived CDR1 and CDR2 are MGHRA and YSYEKL. This CDR3 reads CASSQGGLAGGLGTDTQYF. CDR3 DNA sequence: TGCGCCAGCAGCCAAGGGGGACTAGCGGGAGGGCTGGGCACAGATACGCAGTATTTT.

This chain links TRBV14 with TRBJ2-3; no reliable D call. The V gene lost 2 bases and the J gene lost 0 bases, with 18 bases spanning the gap. The CDR3 has 18 amino acids. Germline V lookup: CDR1 SGHDN, CDR2 FVKESK. The CDR3 sequence is CASSQTLLQLRSTDTQYF. CDR3 DNA sequence: TGTGCCAGCAGCCAAACCCTACTACAGCTACGGAGCACAGATACGCAGTATTTT.

There are a few counts of this clone. V and J are TRBV19 and TRBJ1-6, with a weak D call TRBD1 (5 bases). CDR1 is LNHDA and CDR2 is SQIVND in the germline V gene (reference sequence). This CDR3 is 15 amino acids long. V lost 5 bases and J lost 5, with 13 bases in between. The CDR3 sequence is CASSHPGLNNSPLHF. The DNA of the CDR3 is TGTGCCAGTAGTCATCCGGGACTGAATAATTCACCCCTCCACTTT.

The rearrangement joins TRBV19 to TRBJ1-6; 7 nucleotides match TRBD1. Germline V gene lookup returns CDR1 LNHDA and CDR2 SQIVND (reference sequence). This CDR3 has 14 residues. The trim removed 6 bases at V and 5 bases at J, leaving 4 bases unmatched. The CDR3, as DNA: TGTGCCAGTAGGCTGACAGGGAATAATTCACCCCTCCACTTT. Its protein product is CASRLTGNNSPLHF.

CDR3 in amino acids: CASSQSAGTSVETQYF. The CDR3 DNA reads as TGTGCCAGCAGCCAAAGTGCCGGGACTAGCGTTGAGACCCAGTACTTC. The V gene is TRBV4-2, the J gene TRBJ2-5; 10 nucleotides align to TRBD2. V shed 2 bases, J shed 5 bases, and the junction held 8 bases outside the gene matches. Germline values: CDR1 LGHNA, CDR2 YNFKEQ. This CDR3 has 16 amino acids.

The chain carries TRBV18 and TRBJ2-7; D is tentatively TRBD1 or TRBD2 (5 bases each). V shed 3 bases and J shed 3 bases, with 15 bases lying between them. The CDR3 consists of 15 residues. Germline loops: CDR1 KGHSH, CDR2 LQKENI. CDR3 sequence reads: CASSPPGRTIYEQYF. CDR3 sequence (DNA): TGTGCCAGCTCACCTCCGGGACGGACCATCTACGAGCAGTACTTC.

For the CDR3, the DNA is TGTGCCAGTAGTAAGGCTCAGGGGAGGGACGAGCAGTACTTC. It encodes CASSKAQGRDEQYF. The chain links TRBV19 to TRBJ2-7, with a weak D call TRBD2 (7 bases). Germline CDR1 LNHDA, CDR2 SQIVND (reference sequence). The CDR3 runs 14 residues. Trimming shortened V by 4 bases and J by 5 bases, and 15 bases separated the two germline ends.

CDR3 bases: TGTGCCAGCAGCTTATCAGGAAATCAGCCCCAGCATTTT. Amino acids: CASSLSGNQPQHF. The rearrangement joins TRBV7-2 to TRBJ1-5; D is unresolved. The CDR3 consists of 13 residues. Deletions cut 2 bases from V and 4 bases from J, with 6 bases between. Looked up from germline, CDR1 is SGHTA and CDR2 is FQGNSA.

The rearrangement links TRBV2 to TRBJ1-4, with 8 bases matching TRBD1. CDR1 and CDR2 from the germline V gene are SNHLY and FYNNEI. The V segment lost 5 bases and the J segment 3 bases; nucleotides outside the gene matches: 5. This CDR3 is built from 15 residues. CDR3 sequence: CASSFQGAANEKLFF. The CDR3 region has the DNA TGTGCCAGCAGTTTCCAGGGGGCGGCTAATGAAAAACTGTTTTTT.

Only a few counts were recorded for this clone. The chain joins TRBV27 to TRBJ1-5; TRBD1 matches at 9 bases. V lost 5 bases, J lost 0 bases, and 8 bases stayed unmatched. The CDR3 totals 17 residues. The V gene's germline CDR1 is MNHEY and CDR2 SMNVEV (reference sequence). The CDR3 DNA follows: TGTGCCAGCAGTCCGGGACAGGGATCCTATAGCAATCAGCCCCAGCATTTT. Protein: CASSPGQGSYSNQPQHF.

This clone was seen more than once but under ten times. The chain links TRBV7-9 to TRBJ1-1, with a weak D call TRBD1 (5 bases). The CDR3 spans 15 residues. V was clipped by 5 bases and J by 4 bases, with 17 bases between them. Germline V CDR1 and CDR2: SEHNR, FQNEAQ (reference sequence). The CDR3 bases are TGTGCCAGCAGCCTCAACACAGGAAGGTCCACTGAAGCTTTCTTT. Its translation is CASSLNTGRSTEAFF.

This clone appeared a single time. V gene TRBV27 combines with J gene TRBJ2-7; TRBD2 agrees at 7 bases. After removal of 7 bases from V and 3 bases from J, the junction contained 6 bases not matched to a gene. Per the germline V gene, CDR1 is MNHEY and CDR2 is SMNVEV (reference sequence). The length of the CDR3 is 13 residues. CDR3 in amino acids: CASTIREGYEQYF. For the CDR3, the DNA is TGTGCCAGCACTATTAGGGAGGGCTACGAGCAGTACTTC.

CDR3 nucleotides: TGTGCCATCAGTGAGTCCGAGGGGTGGCAGCCCCAGCATTTT. This sequence encodes CAISESEGWQPQHF. V and J are TRBV10-3 and TRBJ1-5; a possible D gene is TRBD1 (5 bases). This CDR3 contains 14 residues. V lost 0 bases to trimming and J lost 7 bases, with 10 bases between them. Germline V lookup: CDR1 ENHRY, CDR2 SYGVKD.

The V gene is TRBV9, the J gene TRBJ2-3; 10 nucleotides agree with TRBD1. J was trimmed by 4 bases and V by 4 bases; bases with no gene match: 9. Germline V lookup: CDR1 SGDLS, CDR2 YYNGEE. The length of the CDR3 is 16 residues. DNA of the CDR3: TGTGCCAGCAGCCCGACGGGACAGGGGATCGCAGATACGCAGTATTTT. Translated, it gives CASSPTGQGIADTQYF.

This clone showed up just a few times. This chain links TRBV5-4 with TRBJ2-3, with TRBD1 identical over 7 bases. CDR3 size: 14 residues. CDR1 SGHNT and CDR2 YYREEE come from the germline V gene (reference sequence). J was trimmed by 3 bases and V by 3 bases; bases with no gene match: 4. The CDR3 DNA follows: TGTGCCAGCAGCTCGGGACAGACAACAGATACGCAGTATTTT. It specifies CASSSGQTTDTQYF.

The chain couples TRBV27 to TRBJ2-7, with TRBD2 matching over 11 bases. Germline trimming cut 2 bases from V and 3 bases from J; bases unmatched to any gene: 3. Germline CDR1 is MNHEY and CDR2 is SMNVEV (reference sequence). The CDR3 length is 15 residues. The CDR3 sequence is CASSLTSGGLYEQYF. The DNA for the CDR3 is TGTGCCAGCAGTTTAACTAGCGGGGGACTCTACGAGCAGTACTTC.

Here the CDR3 DNA reads TGTGCCACCCAATCGGGAGGGTATCAGCCCCAGCATTTT. Its protein is CATQSGGYQPQHF. The chain carries TRBV28 and TRBJ1-5; no definite D call. V was pared by 10 bases and J by 5 bases, with 15 bases between. The CDR3 extends over 13 amino acids. Germline V CDR1 and CDR2: MDHEN, SYDVKM.

The V call is TRBV10-1, the J call TRBJ2-3, with D hard to call. There are 12 residues in the CDR3. Germline CDR1 and CDR2: WNHNN and SYGVQD (reference sequence). Trimming left V 8 bases short and J 0 bases short, with 6 bases between. This chain's CDR3 is CASRASTDTQYF. CDR3 nucleotides: TGCGCCAGCCGGGCTAGCACAGATACGCAGTATTTT.

This chain uses TRBV11-3 with TRBJ2-4; D possibly uses TRBD1 or TRBD2 (5 bases each). V lost 5 bases to trimming and J lost 5 bases, with 13 bases between them. Germline loops: CDR1 SGHNT, CDR2 YENEEA. The CDR3 loop spans 14 amino acids. CDR3 nucleotide sequence: TGTGCCAGCAGCCGAAGGGACGGGGAAAACATTCAGTACTTC. Its protein product is CASSRRDGENIQYF.

The chain has TRBV7-7 and TRBJ2-3, with D tentatively TRBD2 (5 bases). Trimming stripped 3 bases from V and 3 bases from J, with 7 bases between. CDR3 length: 13 amino acids. Germline CDR1 SSHAT, CDR2 FNYEAQ (reference sequence). This chain's CDR3 is CASSLDWTDTQYF. In nucleotides, the CDR3 is TGTGCCAGCAGCTTGGACTGGACAGATACGCAGTATTTT.

The chain has TRBV16 and TRBJ1-5; D is ambiguous. V was trimmed by 2 bases and J by 2 bases, leaving 7 bases between them. The length of the CDR3 is 14 residues. The V gene's germline CDR1 is KGHSY and CDR2 FQNENV. The CDR3 region is CASSQGVGNQPQHF. CDR3 nucleotides: TGTGCCAGCAGCCAAGGTGTAGGCAATCAGCCCCAGCATTTT.

This chain uses TRBV4-1 with TRBJ2-7, with TRBD1 identical over 8 bases. V was pared by 0 bases and J by 6 bases, with 10 bases of the junction left unmatched. Germline-derived CDR1 and CDR2 are MGHRA and YSYEKL. CDR3 length equals 16 residues. The CDR3 reads CASSQEKQRTGFEQYF. The CDR3 bases are TGCGCCAGCAGCCAAGAGAAACAAAGGACAGGGTTCGAGCAGTACTTC.

J is TRBJ2-7 and V is TRBV6-6, with no clear D. The V gene's germline CDR1 is MNHNY and CDR2 SVGAGI (reference sequence). The CDR3 contains 15 residues. Trimming left V 5 bases short and J 0 bases short, with 14 bases between. The CDR3 DNA sequence: TGTGCCAGCAGTCGCGGACCGGAAAGCTCCTACGAGCAGTACTTC. Its protein product is CASSRGPESSYEQYF.

The chain carries TRBV5-6 and TRBJ1-3; D is undetermined. CDR3 size: 15 residues. With 4 bases removed from V and 2 bases from J, the gap between germline ends came to 13 bases. Germline loops: CDR1 SGHDT, CDR2 YYEEEE. The CDR3 sequence: CASSPAGPAGNTIYF. CDR3 DNA sequence: TGTGCCAGCAGCCCCGCTGGGCCCGCTGGAAACACCATATATTTT.

The chain is built from TRBV19 and TRBJ1-3; D uncertain. Between the trimmed V and J ends, which lost 6 bases and 0 bases, there was a span of 12 bases. CDR1 and CDR2 (germline): LNHDA, SQIVND (reference sequence). The CDR3 runs to 15 residues. CDR3 residues: CASRPFSYSGNTIYF. The CDR3 DNA follows: TGTGCCAGTAGGCCCTTTTCTTACTCTGGAAACACCATATATTTT.